This T cell receptor (beta chain) stems from a study of sequential checkpoint blockade in melanoma. Study-wide background: Both treatment sequences were followed by maintenance nivolumab. Matched biopsies came pretreatment and at week 13 for twenty-two patients.

Sequenced by immunoSEQ multiplex PCR; TCRdb stores in-frame clones only, minus some. The sample records about 11,000 clones, under 30% being singletons. Study findings and constraints: Patients with week-13 increases in T-cell fraction and clonality benefited about 30 times more often.

This CDR3 has 15 residues. Per germline, CDR1 GTSNPN and CDR2 SVGIG (reference sequence). Losses at the gene ends were 0 bases for V and 7 bases for J; bases not matched to a gene: 8. Regarding this clone: Antigen specificity is unknown.

Treatment reported: randomized to nivolumab then ipilimumab (arm A) or the reverse (arm B). The sequence derives from a human donor with melanoma. The sample here was tumor tissue (inferred from file names), taken from a patient given nivolumab and ipilimumab in sequence. The rearrangement links TRBV30 to TRBJ2-1; 8 bases line up with TRBD2. In nucleotides, the CDR3 is TGTGCCTGGAGTGTAGACGGGGGGGCCTCAAATGAGCAGTTCTTC. Residues: CAWSVDGGASNEQFF. Supplemented by reference TRBV30 and TRBJ2-1, the full variable domain reads SQTIHQWPATLVQPVGSPLSLECTVEGTSNPNLYWYRQAAGRGLQLLFYSVGIGQISSEVPQNLSASRPQDRQFILSSKKLLLSDSGFYLCAWSVDGGASNEQFFGPGTRLTVL.